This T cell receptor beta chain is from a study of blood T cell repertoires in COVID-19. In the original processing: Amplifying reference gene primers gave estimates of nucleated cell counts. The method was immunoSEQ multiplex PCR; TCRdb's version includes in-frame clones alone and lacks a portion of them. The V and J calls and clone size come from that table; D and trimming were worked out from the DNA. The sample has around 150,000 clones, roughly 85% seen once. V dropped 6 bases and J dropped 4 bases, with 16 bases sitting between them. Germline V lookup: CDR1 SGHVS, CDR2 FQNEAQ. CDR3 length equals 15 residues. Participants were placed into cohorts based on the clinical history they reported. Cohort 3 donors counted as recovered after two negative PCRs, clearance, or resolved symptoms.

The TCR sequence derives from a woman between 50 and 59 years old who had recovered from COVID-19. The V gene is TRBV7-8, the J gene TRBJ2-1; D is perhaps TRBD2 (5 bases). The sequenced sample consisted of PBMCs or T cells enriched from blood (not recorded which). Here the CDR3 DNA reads TGTGCCAGCAGTATCCGGGAACGCGCTTACAATGAGCAGTTCTTC. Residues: CASSIRERAYNEQFF. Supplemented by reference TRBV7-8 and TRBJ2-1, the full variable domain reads GAGVSQSPRYKVAKRGQDVALRCDPISGHVSLFWYQQALGQGPEFLTYFQNEAQLDKSGLPSDRFFAERPEGSVSTLKIQRTQQEDSAVYLCASSIRERAYNEQFFGPGTRLTVL.